This TCR beta chain was retrieved from a study of blood T cell repertoires in COVID-19. Across the study: PBMCs, B-cell-depleted T cells, or T cells were the source of the cDNA or gDNA that made up the material.

Study processing details: Amplification with reference gene primers provided the estimates of nucleated cell counts. TCRdb's table, derived via immunoSEQ multiplex PCR, lists solely in-frame clones and lacks some. V and J calls and clone size are given by that table; D and trimming were obtained from the DNA. The profile covers roughly 150,000 clones, with roughly 84% appearing a single time and about 7.2% taken by the ten largest. CDR1 is KGHSY, CDR2 FQNENV, per germline. Trimming stripped 5 bases from V and 8 bases from J, with 9 bases between. The CDR3 extends over 11 amino acids. The chain uses TRBV16 and TRBJ1-1; D unclear. This clonotype was obtained from a woman between 45 and 65 years old in a cohort sampled during active or convalescent COVID-19. The source material was peripheral blood. The CDR3 nucleotides are TGTGCCAGCAGCAACGCAGGCGAAGCTTTCTTT. Translating gives CASSNAGEAFF.